This T cell receptor (beta chain) originates from a study of blood T cell repertoires in COVID-19 (dated by TCRdb to the early 2020s). Background on the whole study: Collaborator samples came from the United States, Italy and Spain and covered acute and convalescent phases of COVID-19. The repertoires were released in a freely available public database intended as a resource for research on the immune response to SARS-CoV-2. The material from the prospective study consisted of cDNA or gDNA derived from T cells, B-cell-depleted T cells, or PBMCs. The sample metadata nearly always contained a de-identified subject ID, COVID-19 status, age in years and sex. The samples were drawn from two sources: the first 160 participants of the ongoing ImmuneRACE study, and some 1,300 subjects contributed by 6 global collaborators. Where available, HLA class I and class II types were obtained from metadata supplied by the sample provider rather than from assay-based typing. Deeply sampled blood TCRbeta repertoires from subjects exposed to, actively infected with, or recovered from COVID-19 were included in the dataset.

General findings and caveats noted by the study authors: How much clinical and demographic metadata was included differed by source and by participant, and the metadata was provided uncurated.

Participants in the prospective study were enrolled through a virtual design, were aged about 18 to 100 years, and lived in approximately 25 United States geographic areas. Cohort assignment in the prospective study relied on participant-reported clinical history from a screening survey and a study questionnaire. For ImmuneRACE Cohort 3, a participant was defined as recovered based on two consecutive negative NP/OP PCR tests, clearance by a healthcare professional, or resolution of symptoms. In the prospective study, whole blood, serum and a nasopharyngeal or oropharyngeal swab were collected from each participant by mobile phlebotomists. Prospective study participants could optionally give additional blood draws and questionnaires over an approximately 2-month period. Blood samples from the prospective study were shipped frozen or at room temperature prior to DNA extraction. TCRbeta CDR3 regions were amplified from genomic DNA by means of the immunoSEQ Assay, a bias-controlled multiplex PCR. Per the original workflow: The number of nucleated cells in each sample was estimated from the amplification of reference gene primers within the assay. Sequence reads were collapsed and filtered to measure the absolute abundance of every unique TCRbeta CDR3 rearrangement. For each sample, productive Simpson clonality was calculated as the square root of Simpson's diversity index over productive rearrangements. This is the immuneACCESS table as TCRdb keeps it, with only in-frame sequences that have V and J called. A part of the clones is gone; compared with another copy, unresolved V genes explain less than half, and the rest is unexplained. The V and J calls and clone size are taken from that table; D and trimming were inferred from the DNA. The sample table shows around 300,000 clones, and roughly 88% are seen once. Around 5% of the sample comes from the top ten.

The CDR3 spans 15 residues, from the cysteine through the phenylalanine. Only CDR3 DNA is held: 45 bases, read in frame from base 1. Reading the germline V gene gives CDR1 SGHRS and CDR2 YFSETQ. The V and J ends are trimmed by 0 bases and 4 bases, leaving 14 bases between them. On this clone: The clone's antigen remains unknown. Base qualities were left out, and no much larger clone turns up one base away.

The V and J genes are TRBV5-1 and TRBJ2-7; a tentative D match to TRBD2 spans 5 bases. This TCR was sampled from a man younger than 45 who had recovered from COVID-19. The sequenced sample consisted of PBMCs or T cells enriched from blood (not recorded which). The base sequence is TGCGCCAGCAGCTTGGCGGCCACACTAGTATACGAGCAGTACTTC. This sequence encodes CASSLAATLVYEQYF.